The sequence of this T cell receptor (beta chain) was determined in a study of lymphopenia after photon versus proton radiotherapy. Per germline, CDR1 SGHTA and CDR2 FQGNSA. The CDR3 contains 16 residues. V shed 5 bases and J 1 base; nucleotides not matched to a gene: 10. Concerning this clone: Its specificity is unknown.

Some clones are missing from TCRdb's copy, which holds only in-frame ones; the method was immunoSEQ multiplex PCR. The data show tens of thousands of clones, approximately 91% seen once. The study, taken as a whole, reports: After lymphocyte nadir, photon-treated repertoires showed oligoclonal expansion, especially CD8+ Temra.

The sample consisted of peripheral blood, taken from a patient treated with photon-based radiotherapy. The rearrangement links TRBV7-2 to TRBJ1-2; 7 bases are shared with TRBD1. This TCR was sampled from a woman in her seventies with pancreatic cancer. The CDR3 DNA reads TGTGCCAGCAGCGCCGGCCCGGGACAGAATAACTATGGCTACACCTTC. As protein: CASSAGPGQNNYGYTF.